This TCR beta chain appears in the sequencing data of a study of T cells after yellow fever vaccination. Study-level findings and limits: The CD4 and CD8 compartments had a small share of their clonotypes in common. On re-exposure, the response was weaker but peaked faster, at day 5 versus 15. Abundant clonotypes from the bulk population could contaminate FACS-sorted repertoires.

This clonotype was recorded a few times. Its specificity is not known. It was through 5'RACE template switching that TCR cDNA was made, with a universal primer site and UMIs added. TCRdb independently ran MiXCR on the 5' RACE reads; one entry per CDR3 protein. Of about 310,000 distinct CDR3 sequences in the sample, around 3.6% are singletons; the top ten hold around 22%. Trimming removed 1 base at V and 1 base at J, with 8 bases between. The germline gives CDR1 SGHTA, CDR2 FQGTGA. This CDR3 contains 16 residues. The clonotype was recovered from a young man who received the YFV17D yellow fever vaccine. The starting material was PBMCs, obtained on the day of the yellow fever booster vaccination. The chain links TRBV7-3 to TRBJ2-6; D ambiguous. CDR3 nucleotides: TGTGCCAGCAGCTTAAGCCTGACGTCTGGGGCCAACGTCCTGACTTTC. It specifies CASSLSLTSGANVLTF.